This T cell receptor (beta chain) was profiled in a study of T cell responses to AZD1222 COVID-19 vaccine. Clones were sequenced by immunoSEQ multiplex PCR, and TCRdb holds only the in-frame ones, with some missing. The sample carries over 100,000 clones, approximately 88% recorded once. Broader study findings: Clonal diversity was possibly underestimated, and the donors were mostly white British, with more females. All repertoire sampling was performed exclusively after the peak T cell response. Two doses of AZD1222 preceded a rise in Spike-specific TCR breadth and depth. Among vaccine-associated CD4 TCRs, coverage spanned spike, with dominance at 160-218 and 743-854.

This clone appeared a single time. Its antigen is not identified. Germline trimming cut 1 base from V and 3 bases from J; bases unmatched to any gene: 6. The CDR3 covers 16 residues. Germline V gene sequence: CDR1 LNHDA, CDR2 SQIVND (reference sequence). The source was peripheral blood, collected on day 0 of MenACWY control vaccination. The sequence came from an adult in good health. The rearrangement links TRBV19 to TRBJ2-7, with 10 bases identical to TRBD1. This CDR3 reads CASSIGGGQGLYEQYF. CDR3 sequence (DNA): TGTGCCAGTAGTATAGGAGGGGGACAGGGGCTCTACGAGCAGTACTTC.